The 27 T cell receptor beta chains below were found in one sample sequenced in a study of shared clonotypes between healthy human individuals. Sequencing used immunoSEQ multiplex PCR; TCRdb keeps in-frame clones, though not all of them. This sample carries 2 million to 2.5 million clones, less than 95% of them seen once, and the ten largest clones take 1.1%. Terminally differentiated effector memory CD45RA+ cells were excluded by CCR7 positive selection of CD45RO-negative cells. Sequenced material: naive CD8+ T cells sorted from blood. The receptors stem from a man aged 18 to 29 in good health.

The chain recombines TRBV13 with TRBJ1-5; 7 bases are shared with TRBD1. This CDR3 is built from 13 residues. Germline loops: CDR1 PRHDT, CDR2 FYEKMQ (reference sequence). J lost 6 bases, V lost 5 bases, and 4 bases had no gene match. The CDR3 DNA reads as TGTGCCAGCAGCCCCAGGGGGGGTCAGCCCCAGCATTTT. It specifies CASSPRGGQPQHF.

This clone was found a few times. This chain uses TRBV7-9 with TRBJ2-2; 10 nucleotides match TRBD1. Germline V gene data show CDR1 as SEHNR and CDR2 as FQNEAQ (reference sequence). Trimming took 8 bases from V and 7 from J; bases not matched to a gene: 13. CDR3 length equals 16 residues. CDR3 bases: TGTGCCAGCCCCCAGGACAGGGGGGTGTCCGGCGGGGAGCTGTTTTTT. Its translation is CASPQDRGVSGGELFF.

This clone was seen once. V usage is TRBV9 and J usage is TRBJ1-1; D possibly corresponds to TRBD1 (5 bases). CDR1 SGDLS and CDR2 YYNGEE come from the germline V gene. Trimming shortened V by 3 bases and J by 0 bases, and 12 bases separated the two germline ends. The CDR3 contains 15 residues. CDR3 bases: TGTGCCAGCAGCGCCGGGAGGGGCATGAACACTGAAGCTTTCTTT. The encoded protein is CASSAGRGMNTEAFF.

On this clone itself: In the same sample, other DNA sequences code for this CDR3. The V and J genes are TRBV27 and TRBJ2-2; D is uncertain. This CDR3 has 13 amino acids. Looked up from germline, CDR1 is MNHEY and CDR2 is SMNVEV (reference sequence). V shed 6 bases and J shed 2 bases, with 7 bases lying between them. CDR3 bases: TGTGCCAGCAGGCTGCTTAACACCGGGGAGCTGTTTTTT. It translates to CASRLLNTGELFF.

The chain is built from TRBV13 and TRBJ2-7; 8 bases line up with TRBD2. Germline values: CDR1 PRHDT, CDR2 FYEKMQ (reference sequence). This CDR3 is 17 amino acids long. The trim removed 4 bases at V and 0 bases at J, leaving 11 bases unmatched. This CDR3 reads CASSSPSSGGPSYEQYF. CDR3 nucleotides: TGTGCCAGCAGCTCCCCGTCGAGCGGGGGCCCCTCCTACGAGCAGTACTTC.

The CDR3 sequence is CASSSGGGLDEQYF. CDR3 DNA: TGTGCCAGCAGTTCAGGGGGAGGGCTGGACGAGCAGTACTTC. The chain joins TRBV6-5 to TRBJ2-7; tentatively, D is TRBD1 or TRBD2 (7 bases each). Germline V CDR1 and CDR2: MNHEY, SVGAGI. Trimming pared 4 bases from V and 5 bases from J, leaving 15 bases between. CDR3 length equals 14 residues.

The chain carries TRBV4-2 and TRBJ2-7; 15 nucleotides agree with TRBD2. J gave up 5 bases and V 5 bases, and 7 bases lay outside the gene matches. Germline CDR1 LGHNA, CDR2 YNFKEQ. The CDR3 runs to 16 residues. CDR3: CASSTGTSGGKNEQYF. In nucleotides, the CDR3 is TGTGCCAGCAGCACGGGGACTAGCGGGGGGAAGAACGAGCAGTACTTC.

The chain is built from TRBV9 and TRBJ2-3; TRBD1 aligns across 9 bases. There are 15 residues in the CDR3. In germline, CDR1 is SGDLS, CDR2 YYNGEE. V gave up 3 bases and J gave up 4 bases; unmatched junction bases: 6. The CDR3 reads CASSEQGAGSDTQYF. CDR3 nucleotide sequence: TGTGCCAGCAGCGAACAGGGGGCTGGATCAGATACGCAGTATTTT.

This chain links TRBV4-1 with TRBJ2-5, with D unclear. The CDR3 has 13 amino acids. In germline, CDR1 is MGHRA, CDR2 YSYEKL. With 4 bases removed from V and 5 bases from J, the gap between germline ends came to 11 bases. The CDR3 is CASSPELLETQYF. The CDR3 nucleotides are TGCGCCAGCAGCCCCGAATTGCTCGAGACCCAGTACTTC.

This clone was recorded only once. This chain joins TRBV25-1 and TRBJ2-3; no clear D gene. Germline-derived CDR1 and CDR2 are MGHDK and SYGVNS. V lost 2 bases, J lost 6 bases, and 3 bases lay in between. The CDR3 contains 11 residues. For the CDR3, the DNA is TGTGCCAGCAGTGAAATGGATACGCAGTATTTT. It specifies CASSEMDTQYF.

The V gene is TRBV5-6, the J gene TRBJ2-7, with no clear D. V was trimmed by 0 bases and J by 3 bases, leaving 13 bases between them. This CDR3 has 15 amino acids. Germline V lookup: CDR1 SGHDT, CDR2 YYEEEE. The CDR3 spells CASSLVGSEVYEQYF. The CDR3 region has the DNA TGTGCCAGCAGCTTGGTAGGAAGTGAGGTCTACGAGCAGTACTTC.

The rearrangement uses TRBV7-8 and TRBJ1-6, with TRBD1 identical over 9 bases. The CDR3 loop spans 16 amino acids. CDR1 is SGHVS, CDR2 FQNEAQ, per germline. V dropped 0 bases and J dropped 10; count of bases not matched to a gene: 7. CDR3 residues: CASSLAGDRAHSPLHF. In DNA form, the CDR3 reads TGTGCCAGCAGCTTAGCGGGGGACAGGGCCCACTCACCCCTCCACTTT.

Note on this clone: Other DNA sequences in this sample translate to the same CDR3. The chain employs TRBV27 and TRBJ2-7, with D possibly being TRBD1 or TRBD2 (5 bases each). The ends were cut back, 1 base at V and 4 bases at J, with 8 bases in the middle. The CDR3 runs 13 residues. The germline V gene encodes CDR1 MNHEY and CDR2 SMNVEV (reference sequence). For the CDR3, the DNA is TGTGCCAGCAGTTTATATGGGGGATACGAGCAGTACTTC. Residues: CASSLYGGYEQYF.

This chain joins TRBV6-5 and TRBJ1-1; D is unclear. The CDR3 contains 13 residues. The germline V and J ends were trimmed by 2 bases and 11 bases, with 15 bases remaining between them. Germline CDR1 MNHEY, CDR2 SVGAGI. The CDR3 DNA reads TGTGCCAGCAGTTACGCACCCATATCTGGGGCTTTCTTT. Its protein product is CASSYAPISGAFF.

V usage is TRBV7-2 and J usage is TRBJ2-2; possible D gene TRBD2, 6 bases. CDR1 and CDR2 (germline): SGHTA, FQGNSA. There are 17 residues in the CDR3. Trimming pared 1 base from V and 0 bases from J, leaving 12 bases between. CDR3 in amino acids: CASSLVWRGPNTGELFF. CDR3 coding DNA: TGTGCCAGCAGCTTAGTATGGCGGGGACCGAACACCGGGGAGCTGTTTTTT.

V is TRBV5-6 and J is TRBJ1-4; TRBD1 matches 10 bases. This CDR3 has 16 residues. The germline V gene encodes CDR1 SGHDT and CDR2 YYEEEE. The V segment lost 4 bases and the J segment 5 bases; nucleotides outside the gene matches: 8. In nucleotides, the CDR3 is TGTGCCAGCAGCCTCGGACCGGGACAGGGGAATGAAAAACTGTTTTTT. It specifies CASSLGPGQGNEKLFF.

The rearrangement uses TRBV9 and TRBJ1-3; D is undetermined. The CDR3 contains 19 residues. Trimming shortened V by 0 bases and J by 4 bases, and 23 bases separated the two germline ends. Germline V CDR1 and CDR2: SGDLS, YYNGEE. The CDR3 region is CASSVDYGVPSLSGNTIYF. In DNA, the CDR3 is TGTGCCAGCAGCGTAGATTATGGGGTCCCTTCCTTATCCGGAAACACCATATATTTT.

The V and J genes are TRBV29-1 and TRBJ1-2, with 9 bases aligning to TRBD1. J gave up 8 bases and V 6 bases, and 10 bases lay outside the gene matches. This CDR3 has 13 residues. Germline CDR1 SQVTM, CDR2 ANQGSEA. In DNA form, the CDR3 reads TGCAGCGTGGGGGGACAGGGACTCGGCGGCTACACCTTC. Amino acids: CSVGGQGLGGYTF.

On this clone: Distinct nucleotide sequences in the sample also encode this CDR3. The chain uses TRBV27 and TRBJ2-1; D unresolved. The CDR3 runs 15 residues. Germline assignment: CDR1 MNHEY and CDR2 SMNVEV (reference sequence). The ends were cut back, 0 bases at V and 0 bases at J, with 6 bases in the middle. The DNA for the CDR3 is TGTGCCAGCAGTTTATCCCCAAGCTCCTACAATGAGCAGTTCTTC. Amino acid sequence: CASSLSPSSYNEQFF.

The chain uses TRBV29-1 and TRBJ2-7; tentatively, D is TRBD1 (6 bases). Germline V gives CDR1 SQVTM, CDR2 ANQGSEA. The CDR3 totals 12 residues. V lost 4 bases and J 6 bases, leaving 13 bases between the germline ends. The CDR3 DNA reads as TGCAGCGTTGTTCTGCTCAGGGGCGAGCAGTACTTC. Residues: CSVVLLRGEQYF.

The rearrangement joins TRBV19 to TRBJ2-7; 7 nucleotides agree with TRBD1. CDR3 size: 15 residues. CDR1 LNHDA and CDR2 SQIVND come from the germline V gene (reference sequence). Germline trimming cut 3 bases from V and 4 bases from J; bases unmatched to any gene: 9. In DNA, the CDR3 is TGTGCCAGTAGTATGTGGGGGACAGCCGATTACGAGCAGTACTTC. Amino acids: CASSMWGTADYEQYF.

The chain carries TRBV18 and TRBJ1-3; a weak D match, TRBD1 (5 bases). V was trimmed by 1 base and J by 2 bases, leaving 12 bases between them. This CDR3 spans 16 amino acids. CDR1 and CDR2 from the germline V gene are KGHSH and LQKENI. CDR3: CASSPRGEGTGNTIYF. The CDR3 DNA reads TGTGCCAGCTCACCACGGGGCGAAGGGACTGGAAACACCATATATTTT.

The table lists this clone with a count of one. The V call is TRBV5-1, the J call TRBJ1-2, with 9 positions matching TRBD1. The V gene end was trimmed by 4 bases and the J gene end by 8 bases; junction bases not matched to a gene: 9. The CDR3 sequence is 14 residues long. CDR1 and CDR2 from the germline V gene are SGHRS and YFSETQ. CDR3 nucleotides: TGCGCCAGCAGCGAGGGACAGGGTCTATGGGGCTACACCTTC. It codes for CASSEGQGLWGYTF.

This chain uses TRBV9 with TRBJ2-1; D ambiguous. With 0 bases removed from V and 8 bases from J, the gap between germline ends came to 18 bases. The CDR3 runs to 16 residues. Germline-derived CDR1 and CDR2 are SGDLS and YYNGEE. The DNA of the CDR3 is TGTGCCAGCAGCGTAGGAAACGGGCAGAGTGTAGATGAGCAGTTCTTC. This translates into CASSVGNGQSVDEQFF.

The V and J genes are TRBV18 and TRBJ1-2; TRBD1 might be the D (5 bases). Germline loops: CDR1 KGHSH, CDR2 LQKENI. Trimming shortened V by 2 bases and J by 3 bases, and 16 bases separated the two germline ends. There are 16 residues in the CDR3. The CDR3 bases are TGTGCCAGCTCACCAAACTGGGGGGTAGAGGACTATGGCTACACCTTC. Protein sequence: CASSPNWGVEDYGYTF.

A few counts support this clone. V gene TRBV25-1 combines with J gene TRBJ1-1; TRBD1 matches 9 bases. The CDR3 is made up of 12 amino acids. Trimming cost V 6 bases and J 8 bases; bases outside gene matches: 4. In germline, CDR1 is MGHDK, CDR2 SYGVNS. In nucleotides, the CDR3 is TGTGCCAGCAGGGGAGACAGGGGGGAAGCTTTCTTT. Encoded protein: CASRGDRGEAFF.

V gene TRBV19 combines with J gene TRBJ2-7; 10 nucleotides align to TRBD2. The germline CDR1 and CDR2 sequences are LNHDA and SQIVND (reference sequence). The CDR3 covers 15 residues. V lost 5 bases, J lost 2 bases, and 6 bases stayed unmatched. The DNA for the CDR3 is TGTGCCAGTAGTTTCGGACTAGCGGAACCCTACGAGCAGTACTTC. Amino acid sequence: CASSFGLAEPYEQYF.